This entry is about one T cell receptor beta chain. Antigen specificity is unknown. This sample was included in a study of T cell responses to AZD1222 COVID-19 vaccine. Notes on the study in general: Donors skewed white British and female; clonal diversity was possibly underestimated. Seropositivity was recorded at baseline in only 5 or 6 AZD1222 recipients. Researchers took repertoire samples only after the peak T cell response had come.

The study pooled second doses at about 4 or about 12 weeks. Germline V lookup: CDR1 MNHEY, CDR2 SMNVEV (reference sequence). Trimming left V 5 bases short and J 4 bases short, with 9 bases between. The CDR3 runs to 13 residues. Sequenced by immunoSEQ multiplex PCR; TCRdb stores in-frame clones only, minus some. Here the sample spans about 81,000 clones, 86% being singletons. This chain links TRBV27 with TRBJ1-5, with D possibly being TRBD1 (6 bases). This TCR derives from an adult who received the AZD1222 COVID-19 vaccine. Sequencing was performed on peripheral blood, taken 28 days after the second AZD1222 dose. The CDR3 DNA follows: TGTGCCAGCAGTGGGACAATGAATCAGCCCCAGCATTTT. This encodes CASSGTMNQPQHF.